A single T cell receptor (beta chain) is shown here with its context. V gave up 5 bases and J gave up 6 bases; unmatched junction bases: 9. CDR1 is MNHEY and CDR2 is SVGAGI in the germline V gene. The length of the CDR3 is 15 residues. Original data processing: How many nucleated cells were present was estimated from reference gene primer amplification. Data came from immunoSEQ multiplex PCR; TCRdb stores just in-frame clones and leaves some out. V, J and clone size derive from that table, while D and trimming were established from the DNA sequence. The repertoire consists of approximately 300,000 clones, with nearly 90% occurring once and the leading ten covering 1.8%. This record belongs to a study of blood T cell repertoires in COVID-19. At the level of the study: The samples span acute and convalescent COVID-19 from the United States, Italy and Spain. Nucleic acid was either cDNA or gDNA, and it came from T cells, B-cell-depleted T cells, or PBMCs.

Patients at the Seattle site were enrolled during active infection and followed longitudinally. This receptor was obtained from a woman in her twenties or thirties with COVID-19, enrolled during active disease. The V gene is TRBV6-5, the J gene TRBJ2-2; 7 nucleotides match TRBD1. Material for sequencing was peripheral blood. The CDR3 nucleotides are TGTGCCAGCAGTCCCCCGGGACAGTGGGCCGGGGAGCTGTTTTTT. It specifies CASSPPGQWAGELFF.